These T cell receptor beta chains were read from a single sample in a study of shared clonotypes between healthy human individuals. Assay used: immunoSEQ multiplex PCR; TCRdb lists only in-frame clones, some missing. The repertoire holds about 560,000 clones, with around three quarters as singletons. The sequenced sample consisted of PBMCs. These TCRs come from a woman between 40 and 55 years old in good health. Some clones in this sample may be carry-over from other donors' samples. CDR3s include the opening cysteine and the closing phenylalanine or tryptophan. D genes are given only for firm matches. The listing skips clone size in some rows; elsewhere it reads once, few, many or a size class.

clone_size	v_call	d_call	j_call	cdr3_length	cdr3_nt	cdr3_aa
.	TRBV5-1	TRBD2	TRBJ2-3	16	TGCGCCAGCAGCCGGTATCCGGGACTAGATACAGATACGCAGTATTTT	CASSRYPGLDTDTQYF
.	TRBV28	.	TRBJ2-7	13	TGTGCCAGCAGTTCAAAGGAGCCCTACGAGCAGTACTTC	CASSSKEPYEQYF
.	TRBV20-1	.	TRBJ1-2	11	TGCAGTGCCCCAATAGGAGTTGACTACGCCTTC	CSAPIGVDYAF
.	TRBV2	.	TRBJ2-3	12	TGTGCCAGCAGGGAGGGTGCAGATACGCAGTATTTT	CASREGADTQYF
once	TRBV28	TRBD1	TRBJ1-1	13	TGTGCCAGCAGCCAGTACTACAGGGGTGAAGCTTTCTTT	CASSQYYRGEAFF
.	TRBV10-3	TRBD2	TRBJ2-1	14	TGCGCCATCAGCGGGGCTAGCCTGGGCAATGAGCAGTTCTTC	CAISGASLGNEQFF
.	TRBV6-1	TRBD1	TRBJ2-1	14	TGTGCCAGCAGTAGGGACAGCCTCAATAATGAGCAGTTCTTC	CASSRDSLNNEQFF
.	TRBV7-9	TRBD1	TRBJ2-5	14	TGTGCCAGCAGGCCGACAGGGGGAGGAGAGACCCAGTACTTC	CASRPTGGGETQYF
many	TRBV5-1	.	TRBJ2-3	13	TGCGCCAGCAGCCCAACTAGTTCAGATACGCAGTATTTT	CASSPTSSDTQYF
.	TRBV10-3	.	TRBJ2-7	14	TGTGCCATCAGTGAGGGGGGACCCACCTACGAGCAGTACTTC	CAISEGGPTYEQYF
.	TRBV19	.	TRBJ1-5	13	TGTGCCAGTAGTATAACACATAATCAGCCCCAGCATTTT	CASSITHNQPQHF
.	TRBV5-1	.	TRBJ2-3	10	TGCGCCAGCAGCGGGATCACGCAGTATTTT	CASSGITQYF
.	TRBV7-8	.	TRBJ1-4	14	TGTGCCAGCAGCTTAGAGTCTGGGCGCGGGAAACTGTTTTTT	CASSLESGRGKLFF
.	TRBV7-3	.	TRBJ2-7	13	TGTGCCAGCAGCTACCGGGACGGATACGAGCAGTACTTC	CASSYRDGYEQYF
.	TRBV10-3	.	TRBJ1-5	16	TGTGCCATCAGTGAGCGGACATGGACAGGCAATCAGCCCCAGCATTTT	CAISERTWTGNQPQHF
.	TRBV19	.	TRBJ2-7	15	TGTGCCAGTAGTATCCAGGACAGAGACTCCTACGAGCAGTACTTC	CASSIQDRDSYEQYF
.	TRBV2	.	TRBJ1-5	16	TGTGCCAGCAGCCAAGACCGGGCATATAGCAATCAGCCCCAGCATTTT	CASSQDRAYSNQPQHF
.	TRBV6-5	.	TRBJ2-7	13	TGTGCCAGCAGTAATCCGGGACCTTACGAGCAGTACTTC	CASSNPGPYEQYF
.	TRBV5-5	TRBD2	TRBJ2-5	15	TGTGCCAGCAGCTTTTGGAGGCTAGCGGGGGAGACCCAGTACTTC	CASSFWRLAGETQYF
.	TRBV30	.	TRBJ1-2	16	TGTGCCTGGAGTCGGGCATTTAGACAGTCTCCGAACGGCTACACCTTC	CAWSRAFRQSPNGYTF
.	TRBV14	TRBD2	TRBJ2-1	14	TGTGCCAGCAGCCAACTAGCGGGGTACAATGAGCAGTTCTTC	CASSQLAGYNEQFF
once	TRBV7-9	TRBD2	TRBJ2-3	15	TGTGCCAGTTACCTCGGAGCGGGAGATGTGGATACGCAGTATTTT	CASYLGAGDVDTQYF
.	TRBV4-1	.	TRBJ2-3	19	TGCGCCAGCAGCCAAGGGGGGGACACGAGCGCCTATAGCACAGATACGCAGTATTTT	CASSQGGDTSAYSTDTQYF
.	TRBV7-2	.	TRBJ1-5	14	TGTGCCAGCAGCTTAGGGCAGCACAATCAGCCCCAGCATTTT	CASSLGQHNQPQHF
few	TRBV9	.	TRBJ1-1	13	TGTGCCAGCAGCGGACAGTCGGGCACTGAAGCTTTCTTT	CASSGQSGTEAFF
.	TRBV10-3	TRBD1	TRBJ2-1	15	TGTGCCATCAGCCCTGGACAGGGGGGGAACAATGAGCAGTTCTTC	CAISPGQGGNNEQFF
.	TRBV9	.	TRBJ2-5	13	TGTGCCAGCTCTCGGCAGACGCAAGAGACCCAGTACTTC	CASSRQTQETQYF
.	TRBV14	TRBD2	TRBJ2-1	16	TGTGCCAGCAGCCAAGGATTGGCTAGCGGGATCTATGAGCAGTTCTTC	CASSQGLASGIYEQFF
.	TRBV7-2	TRBD2	TRBJ2-7	14	TGTGCCAGCAGCTTAGTAGGGACTAGCAATGAGCAGTACTTC	CASSLVGTSNEQYF
.	TRBV25-1	.	TRBJ2-3	14	TGTGCCAGCAGTAGTTCGCGGGGCACAGATACGCAGTATTTT	CASSSSRGTDTQYF
once	TRBV6-1	TRBD2	TRBJ2-7	16	TGTGCCAGCAGTGCCGGGACTAGCGGCGACTCCTACGAGCAGTACTTC	CASSAGTSGDSYEQYF
.	TRBV10-1	.	TRBJ2-2	13	TGCGCCAGCAGGGGAGCGGTCACCGGGGAGCTGTTTTTT	CASRGAVTGELFF
once	TRBV28	.	TRBJ1-4	15	TGTGCCAGCAGCCTAGGTTCGCAGGGTGGCGAAAAACTGTTTTTT	CASSLGSQGGEKLFF
.	TRBV5-1	.	TRBJ2-2	12	TGCGCCAGCAGAAGAGACACCGGGGAGCTGTTTTTT	CASRRDTGELFF
.	TRBV9	TRBD1	TRBJ1-2	15	TGTGCCAGCAGCGTAGCTGAGACAGGGCGGTGGGGCTACACCTTC	CASSVAETGRWGYTF
few	TRBV28	.	TRBJ1-3	13	TGTGCCAGCACAGAAATCTCTGGAAACACCATATATTTT	CASTEISGNTIYF
.	TRBV19	.	TRBJ2-3	13	TGTGCCAGTACCATGAGTGGCACAGATACGCAGTATTTT	CASTMSGTDTQYF
.	TRBV30	.	TRBJ2-3	11	TGTGCCTGGAATGCTCTGGATACGCAGTATTTT	CAWNALDTQYF
many	TRBV5-1	TRBD2	TRBJ2-7	16	TGCGCCAGCAGCCCAGGACTAGCGGGAGTAGCATACGAGCAGTACTTC	CASSPGLAGVAYEQYF
.	TRBV5-6	.	TRBJ1-2	12	TGTGCCAGCAGCTTGGTAGGAGATGGCTACACCTTC	CASSLVGDGYTF